A single sample gave rise to the 14 T cell receptor beta chains below, sequenced in a study of blood T cell repertoires in COVID-19. Produced via immunoSEQ multiplex PCR; TCRdb's table is partial and in-frame only. Here the sample spans about 260,000 clones, around 90% being singletons. The sequencing input was peripheral blood. The receptors derive from a man in his sixties who had recovered from COVID-19.

The V call is TRBV5-5, the J call TRBJ2-5; the match to TRBD2 covers 9 bases. CDR3 size: 16 residues. Germline V gene data show CDR1 as SGHKS and CDR2 as YYEKEE (reference sequence). Trimming took 3 bases from V and 5 from J; bases not matched to a gene: 11. CDR3 sequence (DNA): TGTGCCAGCAGCTCCCTCGTAGCGGGGGATAGGGAGACCCAGTACTTC. It translates to CASSSLVAGDRETQYF.

The chain uses TRBV14 and TRBJ2-2; a weak D match, TRBD2 (5 bases). The germline V gene has CDR1 SGHDN and CDR2 FVKESK. The CDR3 consists of 16 residues. Trimming shortened V by 1 base and J by 1 base, and 10 bases separated the two germline ends. CDR3 in amino acids: CASSQGWGVNTGELFF. In nucleotides, the CDR3 is TGTGCCAGCAGCCAAGGCTGGGGAGTGAACACCGGGGAGCTGTTTTTT.

This chain connects TRBV18 to TRBJ1-2; D is uncertain. Deletions cut 0 bases from V and 4 bases from J, with 15 bases between. This CDR3 is 16 amino acids long. Germline V gene sequence: CDR1 KGHSH, CDR2 LQKENI. CDR3 in amino acids: CASSPPKIQVGYGYTF. CDR3 bases: TGTGCCAGCTCACCACCTAAGATTCAGGTTGGCTATGGCTACACCTTC. Filled out from reference TRBV18 and TRBJ1-2, the complete variable domain reads NAGVMQNPRHLVRRRGQEARLRCSPMKGHSHVYWYRQLPEEGLKFMVYLQKENIIDESGMPKERFSAEFPKEGPSILRIQQVVRGDSAAYFCASSPPKIQVGYGYTFGSGTRLTVV.

V gene TRBV15 combines with J gene TRBJ2-5; TRBD2 matches 9 bases. Trimming at V came to 1 base and at J to 0 bases, leaving 3 bases not matched to a gene. The CDR3 totals 16 residues. Germline V gene sequence: CDR1 LNHNV, CDR2 YYDKDF (reference sequence). In DNA, the CDR3 is TGTGCCACCAGCAGAGCCCTAGCGGGGTACCAAGAGACCCAGTACTTC. Residues: CATSRALAGYQETQYF. The variable domain in full, completed from reference TRBV15 and TRBJ2-5, reads DAMVIQNPRYQVTQFGKPVTLSCSQTLNHNVMYWYQQKSSQAPKLLFHYYDKDFNNEADTPDNFQSRRPNTSFCFLDIRSPGLGDTAMYLCATSRALAGYQETQYFGPGTRLLVL.

V usage is TRBV2 and J usage is TRBJ2-5; D is undetermined. The germline V and J ends were trimmed by 5 bases and 5 bases, with 9 bases remaining between them. Germline CDR1 SNHLY, CDR2 FYNNEI. CDR3 length equals 12 residues. The CDR3 here is CASSSGEETQYF. CDR3 bases: TGTGCCAGCAGTTCCGGTGAGGAGACCCAGTACTTC.

The chain couples TRBV27 to TRBJ1-4; D ambiguous. Germline CDR1 reads MNHEY; CDR2 reads SMNVEV (reference sequence). With 3 bases removed from V and 0 bases from J, the gap between germline ends came to 8 bases. This CDR3 is 15 amino acids long. CDR3 protein: CASSLTTATNEKLFF. The CDR3 nucleotides are TGTGCCAGCAGTTTGACGACTGCAACTAATGAAAAACTGTTTTTT.

With respect to this clone: The same CDR3 is also encoded by other DNA sequences in this sample. The chain carries TRBV18 and TRBJ1-3; D might be TRBD1 (5 bases). The CDR3 has 14 amino acids. V was shortened by 2 bases and J by 3 bases, with 8 bases between the two germline ends. CDR1 is KGHSH, CDR2 LQKENI, per germline. This CDR3 is CASSPGADGNTIYF. In DNA, the CDR3 is TGTGCCAGCTCACCAGGGGCTGATGGAAACACCATATATTTT.

The rearrangement links TRBV4-1 to TRBJ2-3, with D possibly TRBD1 on 5 matching bases. V lost 3 bases, J lost 6 bases, and 7 bases lay in between. The CDR3 runs 12 residues. In germline, CDR1 is MGHRA, CDR2 YSYEKL. The DNA of the CDR3 is TGCGCCAGCAGCCATTCAGGGGATACGCAGTATTTT. Its translation is CASSHSGDTQYF.

The rearrangement joins TRBV5-1 to TRBJ1-1, with TRBD1 as a possible D gene (6 bases). Germline V CDR1 and CDR2: SGHRS, YFSETQ. V lost 3 bases to trimming and J lost 1 base, with 10 bases between them. This CDR3 is built from 14 residues. The CDR3 DNA reads as TGCGCCAGCAGCTCTTTGACAGGGAACACTGAAGCTTTCTTT. Protein: CASSSLTGNTEAFF.

V usage is TRBV9 and J usage is TRBJ2-3, with D tentatively TRBD2 (5 bases). CDR1 is SGDLS, CDR2 YYNGEE, per germline. The V gene lost 4 bases and the J gene lost 2 bases, with 11 bases spanning the gap. This CDR3 contains 14 residues. The DNA of the CDR3 is TGTGCCAGCAGCAAGAGCGGTCACACAGATACGCAGTATTTT. It codes for CASSKSGHTDTQYF.

The V and J genes are TRBV12-5 and TRBJ1-1; D gene uncertain. The V end was cut by 6 bases, the J end by 1 base, with 21 bases between. CDR1 LGHNT and CDR2 FRNRAP come from the germline V gene. The CDR3 is 17 residues long. The CDR3 bases are TGTGCTAGTGGCCTAGTTCGTGGCCAACCGAGGAACACTGAAGCTTTCTTT. This gives the protein CASGLVRGQPRNTEAFF.

This sequence joins TRBV10-1 and TRBJ2-3; 10 bases are shared with TRBD2. With V trimmed by 0 bases and J by 2 bases, 5 bases remained unmatched. In germline, CDR1 is WNHNN, CDR2 SYGVQD (reference sequence). The CDR3 length is 17 residues. CDR3 in amino acids: CASSESGLAGDTDTQYF. DNA of the CDR3: TGCGCCAGCAGTGAGTCGGGTCTAGCGGGGGACACAGATACGCAGTATTTT.

The V gene is TRBV18, the J gene TRBJ2-3; 9 nucleotides line up with TRBD2. Trimming at V came to 1 base and at J to 2 bases, leaving 1 base not matched to a gene. The CDR3 is 15 residues long. The V gene's germline CDR1 is KGHSH and CDR2 LQKENI. This CDR3 is CASSPLAGATDTQYF. CDR3 in DNA: TGTGCCAGCTCACCACTAGCGGGGGCCACAGATACGCAGTATTTT.

This chain joins TRBV7-8 and TRBJ1-6; TRBD1 matches 8 bases. CDR1 SGHVS and CDR2 FQNEAQ come from the germline V gene. This CDR3 is 17 amino acids long. The junction had 7 bases not matched to a gene; V was cut back by 5 bases and J by 1 base. The CDR3 sequence: CASSPGQGGSYNSPLHF. The CDR3 region has the DNA TGTGCCAGCAGCCCTGGACAGGGAGGATCCTATAATTCACCCCTCCACTTT.